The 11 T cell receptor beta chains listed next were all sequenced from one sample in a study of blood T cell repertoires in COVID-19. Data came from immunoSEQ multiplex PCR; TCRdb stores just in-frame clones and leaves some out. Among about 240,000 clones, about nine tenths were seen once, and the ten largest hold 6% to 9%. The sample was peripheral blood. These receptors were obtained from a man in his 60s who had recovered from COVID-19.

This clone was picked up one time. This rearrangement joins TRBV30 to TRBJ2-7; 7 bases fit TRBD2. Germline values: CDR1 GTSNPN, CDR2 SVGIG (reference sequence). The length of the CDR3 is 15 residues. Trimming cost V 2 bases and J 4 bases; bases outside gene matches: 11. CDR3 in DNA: TGTGCCTGGAGTAGGGTACAGCTGGGAGGGTACGAGCAGTACTTC. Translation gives CAWSRVQLGGYEQYF.

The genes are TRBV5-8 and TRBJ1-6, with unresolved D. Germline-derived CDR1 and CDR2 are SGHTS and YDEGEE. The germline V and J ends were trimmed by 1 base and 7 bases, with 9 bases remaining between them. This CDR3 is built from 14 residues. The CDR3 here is CASSLRSKNSPLHF. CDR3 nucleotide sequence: TGTGCCAGCAGCTTGCGGAGTAAAAATTCACCCCTCCACTTT.

This CDR3 is CASSSRDEKLFF. For the CDR3, the DNA is TGTGCCAGTAGTTCTCGGGATGAAAAACTGTTTTTT. The rearrangement joins TRBV19 to TRBJ1-4; D not resolved. This CDR3 contains 12 residues. Per the germline V gene, CDR1 is LNHDA and CDR2 is SQIVND (reference sequence). V lost 5 bases, J lost 6 bases, and 7 bases lay in between.

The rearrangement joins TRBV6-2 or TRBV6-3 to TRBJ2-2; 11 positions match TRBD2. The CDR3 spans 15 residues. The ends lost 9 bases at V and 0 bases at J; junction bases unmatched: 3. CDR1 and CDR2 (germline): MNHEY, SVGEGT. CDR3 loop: CASSGGAANTGELFF. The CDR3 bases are TGTGCCAGTAGCGGGGGGGCGGCGAACACCGGGGAGCTGTTTTTT.

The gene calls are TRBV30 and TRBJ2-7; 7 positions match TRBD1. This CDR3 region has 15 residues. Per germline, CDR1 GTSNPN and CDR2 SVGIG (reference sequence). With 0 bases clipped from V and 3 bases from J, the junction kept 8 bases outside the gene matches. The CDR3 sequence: CAWSVASTGNYEQYF. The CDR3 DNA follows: TGTGCCTGGAGTGTAGCTTCGACAGGGAACTACGAGCAGTACTTC. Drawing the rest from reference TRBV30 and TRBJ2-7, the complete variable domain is SQTIHQWPATLVQPVGSPLSLECTVEGTSNPNLYWYRQAAGRGLQLLFYSVGIGQISSEVPQNLSASRPQDRQFILSSKKLLLSDSGFYLCAWSVASTGNYEQYFGPGTRLTVT.

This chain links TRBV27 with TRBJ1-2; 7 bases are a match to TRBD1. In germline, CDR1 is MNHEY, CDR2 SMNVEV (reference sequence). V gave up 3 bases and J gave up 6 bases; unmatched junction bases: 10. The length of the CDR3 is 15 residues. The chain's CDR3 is CASSFRGLGVHGYTF. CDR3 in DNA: TGTGCCAGCAGTTTTAGGGGGCTGGGTGTACATGGCTACACCTTC.

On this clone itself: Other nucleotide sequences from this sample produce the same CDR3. CDR3 nucleotides: TGTGCCAGCAGCAGGAACACTGAAGCTTTCTTT. Its translation is CASSRNTEAFF. The genes are TRBV6-5 and TRBJ1-1, with D hard to call. Trimming removed 6 bases from V and 1 base from J, with 3 bases in between. The CDR3 covers 11 residues. CDR1 and CDR2 from the germline V gene are MNHEY and SVGAGI.

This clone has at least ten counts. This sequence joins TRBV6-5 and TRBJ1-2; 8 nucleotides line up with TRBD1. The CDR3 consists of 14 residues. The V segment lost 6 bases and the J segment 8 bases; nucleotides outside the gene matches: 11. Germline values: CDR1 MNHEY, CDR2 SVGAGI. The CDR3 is CASRNRDRFWGYTF. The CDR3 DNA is TGTGCCAGCAGAAACCGGGACAGGTTCTGGGGCTACACCTTC.

The CDR3 reads CASSVNPTVPYGYTF. CDR3 DNA sequence: TGTGCCAGCAGCGTTAACCCGACAGTTCCTTATGGCTACACCTTC. The chain couples TRBV9 to TRBJ1-2; possible D gene TRBD1, 5 bases. This CDR3 has 15 amino acids. Trimming left V 2 bases short and J 5 bases short, with 16 bases between. CDR1 and CDR2 from the germline V gene are SGDLS and YYNGEE.

CDR3 nucleotides: TGCGCCAGCAGGGAGTACCAAGAGACCCAGTACTTC. This codes for CASREYQETQYF. This chain joins TRBV5-1 and TRBJ2-5, with no clear D. Germline CDR1 SGHRS, CDR2 YFSETQ. Trimming left V 5 bases short and J 0 bases short, with 5 bases between. There are 12 residues in the CDR3.

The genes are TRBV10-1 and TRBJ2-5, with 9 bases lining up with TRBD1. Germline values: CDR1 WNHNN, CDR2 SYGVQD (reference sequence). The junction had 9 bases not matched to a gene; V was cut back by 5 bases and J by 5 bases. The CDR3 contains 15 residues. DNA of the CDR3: TGCGCCAGCAGTTACGTCGGGACAGGGATTGAGACCCAGTACTTC. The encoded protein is CASSYVGTGIETQYF.